The 14 T cell receptor beta chains given below trace back to one sample, sequenced in a study of cytomegalovirus exposure and HLA in healthy donors. Assay: immunoSEQ multiplex PCR; the TCRdb copy retains only in-frame clones and omits some. This sample has about 270,000 clones, with 80% to 90% found just once. Sequencing input: PBMCs. Receptors originate from a woman under 30 in good health and CMV-seronegative.

CDR3 protein: CASNQPGTNEKLFF. The DNA for the CDR3 is TGTGCCAGCAATCAACCGGGTACTAATGAAAAACTGTTTTTT. The chain employs TRBV28 and TRBJ1-4, with no clear D. The CDR3 sequence is 14 residues long. V shed 7 bases and J shed 2 bases, with 11 bases lying between them. CDR1 MDHEN and CDR2 SYDVKM come from the germline V gene.

The rearrangement joins TRBV11-2 to TRBJ1-4; D perhaps matches TRBD1 (5 bases). The CDR3 contains 13 residues. V gave up 5 bases and J gave up 8 bases, with 12 bases separating them. From germline, CDR1 is SGHAT and CDR2 FQNNGV. CDR3 protein: CASSGADDEKLFF. DNA for the CDR3: TGTGCCAGCAGCGGGGCGGACGACGAAAAACTGTTTTTT.

The chain is built from TRBV11-2 and TRBJ2-7; 8 bases are a match to TRBD2. Germline CDR1 SGHAT, CDR2 FQNNGV. Unmatched junction bases numbered 8, after V lost 4 bases and J lost 3 bases. The CDR3 is 15 residues long. CDR3 region: CASSSGLADVYEQYF. The CDR3 DNA sequence: TGTGCCAGCAGCTCCGGACTAGCAGACGTCTACGAGCAGTACTTC.

This chain uses TRBV7-2 with TRBJ2-7, with D possibly matching TRBD2 (6 bases). This CDR3 region has 13 residues. Germline V gene lookup returns CDR1 SGHTA and CDR2 FQGNSA. With 8 bases removed from V and 4 bases from J, the gap between germline ends came to 15 bases. The CDR3 DNA reads TGTGCCAGCGGGAGCGGGCAACTTTACGAGCAGTACTTC. Translating it yields CASGSGQLYEQYF. Variable domain in full (rest from reference TRBV7-2 and TRBJ2-7): GAGVSQSPSNKVTEKGKDVELRCDPISGHTALYWYRQSLGQGLEFLIYFQGNSAPDKSGLPSDRFSAERTGGSVSTLTIQRTQQEDSAVYLCASGSGQLYEQYFGPGTRLTVT.

The V call is TRBV5-4, the J call TRBJ2-7; 7 bases align to TRBD2. The ends lost 2 bases at V and 2 bases at J; junction bases unmatched: 7. CDR1 is SGHNT and CDR2 is YYREEE in the germline V gene (reference sequence). The length of the CDR3 is 15 residues. The DNA for the CDR3 is TGTGCCAGCAGCTTAGAGGCTAGCGGAGCCTACGAGCAGTACTTC. The encoded protein is CASSLEASGAYEQYF.

The chain combines TRBV27 with TRBJ2-7; no firm D call. V dropped 5 bases and J dropped 0 bases, with 20 bases sitting between them. This CDR3 comprises 17 residues. From germline, CDR1 is MNHEY and CDR2 SMNVEV (reference sequence). CDR3 DNA sequence: TGTGCCAGCAGTCCTTCATACAGTCGCACTCTCTCCTACGAGCAGTACTTC. This encodes CASSPSYSRTLSYEQYF.

Only a few counts were recorded for this clone. The chain joins TRBV4-1 to TRBJ1-6, with 9 positions matching TRBD1. The germline gives CDR1 MGHRA, CDR2 YSYEKL. This CDR3 has 18 amino acids. V was clipped by 0 bases and J by 7 bases; unmatched bases: 10. CDR3 nucleotide sequence: TGCGCCAGCAGCCAAGATGATCGGCTTGGACAGGGGAATTCACCCCTCCACTTT. As protein: CASSQDDRLGQGNSPLHF.

The rearrangement uses TRBV27 and TRBJ1-1, with 7 bases that match TRBD1. The CDR3 is made up of 14 amino acids. Trimming cost V 7 bases and J 2 bases; bases outside gene matches: 7. Germline CDR1 is MNHEY and CDR2 is SMNVEV (reference sequence). Here the CDR3 reads CASTSRTGNTEAFF. Written as DNA, the CDR3 is TGTGCCAGCACTTCCCGGACAGGCAACACTGAAGCTTTCTTT.

The chain recombines TRBV19 with TRBJ1-1; tentatively, D is TRBD1 (5 bases). The CDR3 runs to 15 residues. V dropped 4 bases and J dropped 3 bases, with 15 bases sitting between them. The germline V gene has CDR1 LNHDA and CDR2 SQIVND (reference sequence). This chain's CDR3 is CASSTPPGKDTEAFF. DNA of the CDR3: TGTGCCAGTAGTACCCCCCCAGGGAAAGACACTGAAGCTTTCTTT. Based on the CDR3 plus reference TRBV19 and TRBJ1-1, the full variable domain is DGGITQSPKYLFRKEGQNVTLSCEQNLNHDAMYWYRQDPGQGLRLIYYSQIVNDFQKGDIAEGYSVSREKKESFPLTVTSAQKNPTAFYLCASSTPPGKDTEAFFGQGTRLTVV.

The chain combines TRBV4-3 with TRBJ2-7, with TRBD2 matching over 7 bases. J lost 4 bases, V lost 3 bases, and 9 bases had no gene match. This CDR3 has 15 amino acids. In germline, CDR1 is LGHNA, CDR2 YSLEER. The CDR3 nucleotides read TGCGCCAGCAGCCATAGTGCTGGGGAGGGATACGAGCAGTACTTC. As protein: CASSHSAGEGYEQYF.

This CDR3 is CASIQGEQVLYGYTF. The CDR3 bases are TGTGCCAGCATCCAAGGGGAACAGGTCCTCTATGGCTACACCTTC. The chain carries TRBV6-1 and TRBJ1-2; perhaps TRBD1 as D (5 bases). The CDR3 contains 15 residues. Trimming cost V 7 bases and J 4 bases, with 19 bases left between them. Germline-derived CDR1 and CDR2 are MNHNS and SASEGT.

V is TRBV9 and J is TRBJ2-5; tentative D call: TRBD2 (6 bases). V was trimmed by 3 bases and J by 4 bases, leaving 19 bases between them. The CDR3 is 16 residues long. Germline loops: CDR1 SGDLS, CDR2 YYNGEE. In DNA, the CDR3 is TGTGCCAGCAGCGCCGCGCTAGCGAGCCGTCGAGAGACCCAGTACTTC. Translating gives CASSAALASRRETQYF.

The chain links TRBV27 to TRBJ1-2, with TRBD1 matching over 9 bases. Trimming at V came to 7 bases and at J to 7 bases, leaving 13 bases not matched to a gene. The CDR3 has 15 amino acids. Germline V gene lookup returns CDR1 MNHEY and CDR2 SMNVEV (reference sequence). The CDR3 sequence: CASTRWGQGRRGYTF. In DNA form, the CDR3 reads TGTGCCAGCACCCGCTGGGGACAGGGTCGGCGTGGCTACACCTTC.

The chain couples TRBV27 to TRBJ1-1; D remains ambiguous. Deletions cut 5 bases from V and 3 bases from J, with 16 bases between. CDR3 length: 15 amino acids. Germline V gene sequence: CDR1 MNHEY, CDR2 SMNVEV (reference sequence). The CDR3: CASSPLTGGYTEAFF. CDR3 nucleotide sequence: TGTGCCAGCAGTCCCCTGACTGGAGGGTACACTGAAGCTTTCTTT.